The clone carrying this T cell receptor (beta chain) was detected a few times. Its antigen is unidentified. This record comes from a study of early T cells in non-severe SARS-CoV-2 infection. Study context: Sequenced material consisted of bulk RNA (from unsorted whole blood), and chains were unpaired. Regarding the study as a whole: VDJdb matching favored anti-spike CD8 responses, missing private and CD4 specificities.

Germline lookup yields CDR1 MNHEY and CDR2 SVGAGI. The CDR3 has 17 amino acids. V gave up 7 bases and J gave up 2 bases, with 21 bases separating them. The TCR library protocol was used to attach unique molecular identifiers. These identifiers were attached to individual cDNA molecules. TCRdb reanalysed the 5' RACE reads using MiXCR and keeps one entry per CDR3 protein. The sample comprises roughly 20,000 distinct CDR3 sequences, approximately 5.8% of which are singletons, and roughly 15% rests with the top ten. The sequenced sample was whole blood, obtained at baseline. The source of this sequence is an adult who was a healthcare worker with PCR-confirmed SARS-CoV-2 infection or an uninfected control (not recorded which). The chain couples TRBV6-5 to TRBJ1-5; D gene unclear. The CDR3 spells CASTTFEAALRNQPQHF. CDR3 DNA: TGTGCCAGCACCACCTTCGAAGCAGCCTTACGCAATCAGCCCCAGCATTTT.